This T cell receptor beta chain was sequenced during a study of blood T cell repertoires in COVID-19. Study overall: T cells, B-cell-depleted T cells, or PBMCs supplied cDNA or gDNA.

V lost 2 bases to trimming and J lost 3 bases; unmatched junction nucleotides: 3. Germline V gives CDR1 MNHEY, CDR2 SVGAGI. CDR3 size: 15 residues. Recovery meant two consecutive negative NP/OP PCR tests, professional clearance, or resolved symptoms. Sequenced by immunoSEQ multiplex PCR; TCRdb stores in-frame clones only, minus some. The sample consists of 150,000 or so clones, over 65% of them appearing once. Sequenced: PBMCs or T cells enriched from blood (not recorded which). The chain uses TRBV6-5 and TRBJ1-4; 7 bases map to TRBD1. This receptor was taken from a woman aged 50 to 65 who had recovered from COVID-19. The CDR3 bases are TGTGCCAGCAGTTACGACGGGACAGCTAATGAAAAACTGTTTTTT. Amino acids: CASSYDGTANEKLFF.